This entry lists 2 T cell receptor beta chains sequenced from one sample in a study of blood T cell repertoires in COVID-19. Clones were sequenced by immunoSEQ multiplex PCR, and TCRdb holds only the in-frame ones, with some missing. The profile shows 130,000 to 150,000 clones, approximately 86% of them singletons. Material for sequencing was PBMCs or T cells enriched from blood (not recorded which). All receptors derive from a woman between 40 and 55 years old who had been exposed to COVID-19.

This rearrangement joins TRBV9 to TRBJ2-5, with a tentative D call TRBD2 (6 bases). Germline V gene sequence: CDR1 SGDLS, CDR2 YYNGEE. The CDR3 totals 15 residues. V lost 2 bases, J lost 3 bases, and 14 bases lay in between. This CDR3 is CASSVGGGLEETQYF. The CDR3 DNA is TGTGCCAGCAGCGTGGGGGGAGGTTTGGAAGAGACCCAGTACTTC.

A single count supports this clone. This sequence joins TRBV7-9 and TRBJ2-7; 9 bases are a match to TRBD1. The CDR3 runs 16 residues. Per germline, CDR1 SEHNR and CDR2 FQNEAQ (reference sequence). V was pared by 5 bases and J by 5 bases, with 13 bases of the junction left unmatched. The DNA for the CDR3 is TGTGCCAGCAGCGGCCCCGGGACAGGGATTGGCAACGAGCAGTACTTC. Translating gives CASSGPGTGIGNEQYF.